Below, one TCR beta chain is given with its context. As yet, its antigen is unknown. The CDR3 is made up of 11 amino acids. The V segment lost 1 base and the J segment 12 bases; nucleotides outside the gene matches: 4. Germline CDR1 is SQVTM and CDR2 is ANQGSEA. The time point: recipient sample about 28 days before transplant, after cytoreduction. Recipient blood drawn about 28 days pretransplant and days 30, 100, 180 after. This record belongs to a study of T cell clonotyping in hematopoietic cell transplantation. As for the study in general: Recipients' pretransplant samples followed cytoreduction.

Overall study results and limits: Graft donor and pretransplant recipient Inverse Simpson Index values predicted broader posttransplant TCR diversity.

Repertoires were generated with immunoSEQ multiplex PCR, while TCRdb's copy carries only in-frame clones and drops some. Of about 43,000 clones detected, 85% appear once; the ten largest clones hold approximately 3%. The TCR originated in a man aged 60 to 75 with acute myeloid leukemia. Some clones in this sample may be carry-over from other donors' samples. The chain links TRBV29-1 to TRBJ1-1, with 8 bases fitting TRBD1. Source: peripheral blood mononuclear cells, taken before stem cell transplant. CDR3 nucleotides: TGCAGCGTTGAAGCAGGGGGCGCGACTTTCTTT. This codes for CSVEAGGATFF.